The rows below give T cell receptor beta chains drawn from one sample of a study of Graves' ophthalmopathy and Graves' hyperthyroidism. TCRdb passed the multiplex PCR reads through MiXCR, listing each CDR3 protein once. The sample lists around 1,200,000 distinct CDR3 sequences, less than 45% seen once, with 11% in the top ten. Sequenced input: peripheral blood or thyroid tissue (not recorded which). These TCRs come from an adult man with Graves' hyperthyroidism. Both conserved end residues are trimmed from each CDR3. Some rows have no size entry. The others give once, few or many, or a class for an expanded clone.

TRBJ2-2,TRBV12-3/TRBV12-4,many,ASSFGGRAGELF
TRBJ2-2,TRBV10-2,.,ASSVPGLNTGELF
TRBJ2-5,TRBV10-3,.,AISVVRTGPGTQY
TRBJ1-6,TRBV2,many,ASNPGQVNNSPLH
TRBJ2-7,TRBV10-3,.,AISPSGTVYEQY
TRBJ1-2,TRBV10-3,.,ASGLAGLVNGYT
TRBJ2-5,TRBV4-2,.,ASSQGTSSPETQY
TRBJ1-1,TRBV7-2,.,ASSRPERTEAF
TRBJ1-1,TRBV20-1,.,SLGRAHTEAF
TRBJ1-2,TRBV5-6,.,ASTEGAFIGYT
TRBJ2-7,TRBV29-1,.,SVLGQGAAYEQY
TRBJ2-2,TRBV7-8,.,ASSLAGLGGTGELF
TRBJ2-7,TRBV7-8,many,ASTLTGREQY
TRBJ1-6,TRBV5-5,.,ASSSDGFSPLH
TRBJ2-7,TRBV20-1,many,SPTRASYEQY
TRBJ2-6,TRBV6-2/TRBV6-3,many,ATLREPGANVLT
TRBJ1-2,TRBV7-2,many,ASSLAGQGFLGYT
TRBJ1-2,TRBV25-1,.,ASIGGADYGYT
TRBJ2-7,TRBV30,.,AWTGRSSYEQY
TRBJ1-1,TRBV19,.,ARRDTNTEAF
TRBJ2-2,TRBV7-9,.,ASSPSGTKNTGELF
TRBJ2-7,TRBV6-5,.,ASSYSGTSYEQY
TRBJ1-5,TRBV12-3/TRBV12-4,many,ASSLDRGRNQPQH
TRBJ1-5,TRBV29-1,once,SVGTGRDQPQH
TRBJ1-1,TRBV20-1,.,SAIGSRNTESF
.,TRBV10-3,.,AIGNRDRVGSDTQY
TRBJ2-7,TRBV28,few,ASKTTGWGEQY
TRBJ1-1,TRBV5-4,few,ASSAWGNTEAF
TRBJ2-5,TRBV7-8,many,ASSPDWTGRETQY
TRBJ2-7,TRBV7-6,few,ASSLGFLGQGPYEQY
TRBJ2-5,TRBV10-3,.,ASSYSNPLAGVGTQY
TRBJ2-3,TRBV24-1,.,ATSDFVAGTDTQY
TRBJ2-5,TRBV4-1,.,ASNPGQGKETQY
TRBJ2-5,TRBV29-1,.,SLMGQGADQETQY
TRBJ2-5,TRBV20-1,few,SADLGAAQETQY
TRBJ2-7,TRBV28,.,ASSFLLTGRSSYEQY
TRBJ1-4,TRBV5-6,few,ASSSGGSDPGKLF
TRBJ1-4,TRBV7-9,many,ASSSFGTGLTSREKLF
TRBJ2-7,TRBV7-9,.,ASSLHGAGYEQY
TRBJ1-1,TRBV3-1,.,ASRPGGQNTEAF
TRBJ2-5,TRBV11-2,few,ASSHGTSGRARETQY
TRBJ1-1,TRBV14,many,ASSQVASEAF
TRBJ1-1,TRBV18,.,ASSTGTGTVL
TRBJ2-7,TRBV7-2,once,ASSQLLAPSYEQY
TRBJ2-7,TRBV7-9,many,ASSTTPSTSYEQY
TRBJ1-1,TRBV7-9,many,ASSPVLDKNTEAF
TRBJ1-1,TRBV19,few,ASSKRGLNTEAF
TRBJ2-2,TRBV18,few,ASSDIGTNTGELF
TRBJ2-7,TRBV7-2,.,ASSFQFSSYEQY
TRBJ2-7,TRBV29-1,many,SVGSWGFGTTNEQY